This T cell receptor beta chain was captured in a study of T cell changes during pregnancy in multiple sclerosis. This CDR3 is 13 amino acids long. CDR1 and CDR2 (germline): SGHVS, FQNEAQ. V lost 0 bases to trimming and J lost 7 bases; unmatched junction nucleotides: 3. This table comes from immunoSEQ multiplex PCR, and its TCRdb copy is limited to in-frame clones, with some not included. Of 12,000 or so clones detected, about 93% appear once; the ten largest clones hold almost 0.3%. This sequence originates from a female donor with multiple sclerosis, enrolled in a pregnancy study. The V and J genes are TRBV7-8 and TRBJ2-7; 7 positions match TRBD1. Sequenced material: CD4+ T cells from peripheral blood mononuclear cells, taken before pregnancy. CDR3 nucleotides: TGTGCCAGCAGCTTAGCTGGGGACAGTGAGCAGTACTTC. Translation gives CASSLAGDSEQYF.